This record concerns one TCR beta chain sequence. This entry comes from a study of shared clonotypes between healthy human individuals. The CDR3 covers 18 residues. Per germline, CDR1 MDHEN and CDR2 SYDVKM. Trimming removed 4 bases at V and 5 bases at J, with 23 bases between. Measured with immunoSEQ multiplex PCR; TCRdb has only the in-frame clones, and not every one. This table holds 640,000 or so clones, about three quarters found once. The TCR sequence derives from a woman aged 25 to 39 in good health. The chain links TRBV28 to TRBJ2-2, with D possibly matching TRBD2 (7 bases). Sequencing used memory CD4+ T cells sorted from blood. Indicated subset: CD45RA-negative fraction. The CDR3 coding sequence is TGTGCCAGCAGTTCCCCCGGGAAAGGGGGAGGGAGTACCGGGGAGCTGTTTTTT. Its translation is CASSSPGKGGGSTGELFF.